Listed below are T cell receptor beta chains from one sample, sequenced in a study of blood T cell repertoires in COVID-19. TCRdb's copy holds only in-frame clones and misses some; the assay was immunoSEQ multiplex PCR. Among 200,000 to 250,000 clones, around 84% were seen once, and the ten largest hold around 0.97%. The sequenced sample was peripheral blood. Receptors originate from a man aged 35-49 years with acute or convalescent COVID-19. Each CDR3 is given with its conserved first and last residue. D genes are given only for firm matches. Only part of the rows carry a size: once, few, many, or a class if the clone is expanded.

CDR3: CASSYSSGYNEQFF
DNA: TGTGCCAGCAGTTACTCGAGCGGCTACAATGAGCAGTTCTTC
D: .
V: TRBV6-5
size: .
J: TRBJ2-1

CDR3: CASSRRDRGGSGELFF
DNA: TGTGCCAGCAGCCGCCGGGACAGGGGTGGTTCCGGGGAGCTGTTTTTT
D: TRBD1
V: TRBV5-6
size: .
J: TRBJ2-2

CDR3: CASSQAGSGYGYTF
DNA: TGTGCCAGCAGCCAAGCGGGATCCGGCTATGGCTACACCTTC
D: .
V: TRBV3-1/TRBV3-2
size: few
J: TRBJ1-2

CDR3: CASSLSGRYTDTQYF
DNA: TGTGCCAGCAGTTTATCGGGTCGGTACACAGATACGCAGTATTTT
D: .
V: TRBV28
size: .
J: TRBJ2-3

CDR3: CASSIQRTSFYNEQFF
DNA: TGTGCCAGCAGCATACAGCGGACTAGCTTCTACAATGAGCAGTTCTTC
D: TRBD2
V: TRBV7-3
size: .
J: TRBJ2-1

CDR3: CASSLVMRQGFPDEQYF
DNA: TGTGCCAGCAGCTTAGTAATGCGGCAGGGGTTTCCGGACGAGCAGTACTTC
D: .
V: TRBV11-2
size: few
J: TRBJ2-7

CDR3: CASSPPGQGEQYF
DNA: TGTGCCAGCTCACCCCCGGGACAGGGCGAGCAGTACTTC
D: TRBD1
V: TRBV18
size: .
J: TRBJ2-7

CDR3: CASSSTVGSEAFF
DNA: TGTGCCAGCAGCTCCACAGTAGGGAGTGAAGCTTTCTTT
D: .
V: TRBV11-3
size: .
J: TRBJ1-1

CDR3: CASSLGASSTDTQYF
DNA: TGTGCCAGCAGTTTAGGGGCTTCAAGCACAGATACGCAGTATTTT
D: .
V: TRBV27
size: .
J: TRBJ2-3

CDR3: CATAARGEQFF
DNA: TGTGCCACCGCCGCCAGGGGCGAGCAGTTCTTC
D: .
V: TRBV19
size: .
J: TRBJ2-1

CDR3: CASSQVLGVDQPQHF
DNA: TGTGCCAGCAGCCAAGTTTTAGGGGTAGATCAGCCCCAGCATTTT
D: .
V: TRBV4-2
size: .
J: TRBJ1-5

CDR3: CASSYGGDNSPLHF
DNA: TGTGCCAGCAGTTACGGAGGCGATAATTCACCCCTCCACTTT
D: .
V: TRBV6-5
size: once
J: TRBJ1-6

CDR3: CASSLAGGKGEQFF
DNA: TGTGCCAGCAGCCTAGCGGGGGGTAAGGGTGAGCAGTTCTTC
D: TRBD2
V: TRBV3-1/TRBV3-2
size: .
J: TRBJ2-1

CDR3: CASSWTASMYSYTF
DNA: TGTGCCAGCAGCTGGACAGCGTCGATGTACAGCTACACCTTC
D: .
V: TRBV7-9
size: .
J: TRBJ1-2

CDR3: CASRQEGGGYTF
DNA: TGTGCCAGCAGGCAGGAGGGAGGTGGCTACACCTTC
D: .
V: TRBV6-4
size: few
J: TRBJ1-2

CDR3: CASTLPPAGGSGNTIYF
DNA: TGTGCCAGCACCTTACCCCCGGCGGGCGGCTCTGGAAACACCATATATTTT
D: .
V: TRBV11-3
size: .
J: TRBJ1-3

CDR3: CASSLSVYNEQFF
DNA: TGTGCCAGCAGTTTATCGGTGTACAATGAGCAGTTCTTC
D: .
V: TRBV28
size: .
J: TRBJ2-1

CDR3: CASSDQGLPHEQYF
DNA: TGTGCCAGCAGTGACCAGGGGCTCCCCCACGAGCAGTACTTC
D: .
V: TRBV2
size: once
J: TRBJ2-7

CDR3: CASSGRGLNYGYTF
DNA: TGTGCCAGCAGCGGCAGGGGGCTTAACTATGGCTACACCTTC
D: TRBD1
V: TRBV5-5
size: .
J: TRBJ1-2

CDR3: CASSYTTGYGYTF
DNA: TGTGCCAGCAGTTACACGACAGGTTATGGCTACACCTTC
D: .
V: TRBV6-5
size: .
J: TRBJ1-2

CDR3: CASSVRDSRGEQYF
DNA: TGTGCCAGCAGCGTACGCGACTCTCGGGGCGAGCAGTACTTC
D: .
V: TRBV9
size: .
J: TRBJ2-7

CDR3: CASSQGGGPYGYTF
DNA: TGTGCCAGCAGCCAAGGAGGGGGTCCCTATGGCTACACCTTC
D: .
V: TRBV3-1/TRBV3-2
size: .
J: TRBJ1-2